The source of this T cell receptor beta chain is a study of T-cell reconstitution after alpha-beta-depleted transplantation in children. This clonotype was counted many times. The CDR3 length is 15 residues. The germline V and J ends were trimmed by 5 bases and 3 bases, with 13 bases remaining between them. TCRbeta library construction was performed incorporating unique molecular identifiers. TCRdb passed the PCR reads through MiXCR, listing each CDR3 protein once. Among about 600,000 distinct CDR3 sequences listed, about 10% were seen once. J is TRBJ2-2 and V is TRBV12-3 or TRBV12-4, with D perhaps matching TRBD2 (5 bases). The source material was PBMCs from the stem cell graft donor, sampled from the stem cell graft. The source of this sequence is a human donor who donated a stem cell graft to a child with acute myeloid leukemia. The CDR3 coding sequence is TGTGCCAGCAGTCGAGGGAGTTCGTACACCGGGGAGCTGTTTTTT. It translates to CASSRGSSYTGELFF.